The 9 T cell receptor beta chains below all came from one sample that was sequenced in a study of cytomegalovirus exposure and HLA in healthy donors. In the PCR, 60 Vbeta and 13 Jbeta primers were used. The assay was immunoSEQ multiplex PCR, and TCRdb's table has in-frame clones only and misses some. Among around 110,000 clones, approximately 72% were seen once, and the ten largest hold less than 2%. Sequencing was performed on PBMCs. Receptors were obtained from a man aged 18 to 30 in good health and CMV-seronegative.

V and J are TRBV10-3 and TRBJ2-7, with TRBD1 matching over 11 bases. This CDR3 region has 14 residues. Germline CDR1 reads ENHRY; CDR2 reads SYGVKD. The trim removed 8 bases at V and 6 bases at J, leaving 9 bases unmatched. The CDR3 loop is CAIVRGQGVGEQYF. The CDR3 bases are TGTGCCATCGTAAGGGGACAGGGGGTAGGCGAGCAGTACTTC.

The CDR3 bases are TGTGCCAGTTGCCGGGTGAACACTGAAGCTTTCTTT. It specifies CASCRVNTEAFF. V is TRBV6-6 and J is TRBJ1-1; no clear D gene. V shed 9 bases and J shed 0 bases, with 8 bases lying between them. Germline V gene lookup returns CDR1 MNHNY and CDR2 SVGAGI (reference sequence). This CDR3 spans 12 amino acids.

Only a few counts were recorded for this clone. The chain combines TRBV6-5 with TRBJ2-1, with 9 bases lining up with TRBD2. Losses at the gene ends were 0 bases for V and 2 bases for J; bases not matched to a gene: 2. The CDR3 spans 16 residues. CDR1 MNHEY and CDR2 SVGAGI come from the germline V gene. The CDR3 DNA reads TGTGCCAGCAGTTACTCTCGCGGGGGGGCCTACAATGAGCAGTTCTTC. Translated, it gives CASSYSRGGAYNEQFF.

This chain links TRBV11-3 with TRBJ1-5; unclear D gene. The CDR3 consists of 14 residues. V was clipped by 1 base and J by 11 bases, with 15 bases between them. Per the germline V gene, CDR1 is SGHNT and CDR2 is YENEEA. CDR3 amino acids: CASSLGDARGAQHF. The CDR3 bases are TGTGCCAGCAGCTTAGGTGACGCACGCGGGGCCCAGCATTTT.

V gene TRBV28 combines with J gene TRBJ2-1; 7 bases line up with TRBD1. Trimming removed 6 bases from V and 4 bases from J; junction bases left unmatched: 9. Per the germline V gene, CDR1 is MDHEN and CDR2 is SYDVKM. This CDR3 is built from 15 residues. Here the CDR3 DNA reads TGTGCCAGCAGCCCCGTAGGGGGCTTATACAATGAGCAGTTCTTC. It translates to CASSPVGGLYNEQFF.

The chain carries TRBV6-5 and TRBJ1-2, with 9 bases fitting TRBD1. Germline V CDR1 and CDR2: MNHEY, SVGAGI. Trimming cost V 5 bases and J 8 bases; bases outside gene matches: 12. The CDR3 extends over 15 amino acids. The CDR3 DNA reads TGTGCCAGCAGTGGCTACAGGGGGCGCTTACAAGGCTACACCTTC. Its translation is CASSGYRGRLQGYTF.

The V and J genes are TRBV27 and TRBJ2-7, with 8 nucleotides matching TRBD2. Germline lookup yields CDR1 MNHEY and CDR2 SMNVEV (reference sequence). V gave up 3 bases and J gave up 2 bases; unmatched junction bases: 6. This CDR3 has 15 residues. The CDR3 is CASSFFLAGPYEQYF. The CDR3 DNA reads as TGTGCCAGCAGTTTCTTCTTAGCGGGACCCTACGAGCAGTACTTC.

The chain recombines TRBV14 with TRBJ2-7; 8 bases agree with TRBD2. Per germline, CDR1 SGHDN and CDR2 FVKESK. Trimming cost V 3 bases and J 5 bases; bases outside gene matches: 12. The CDR3 length is 16 residues. This CDR3 reads CASSHLSWTSFHEQYF. CDR3 coding DNA: TGTGCCAGCAGCCACCTCTCCTGGACTAGCTTCCACGAGCAGTACTTC. The entire variable domain, with the rest obtained from reference TRBV14 and TRBJ2-7, is as follows: EAGVTQFPSHSVIEKGQTVTLRCDPISGHDNLYWYRRVMGKEIKFLLHFVKESKQDESGMPNNRFLAERTGGTYSTLKVQPAELEDSGVYFCASSHLSWTSFHEQYFGPGTRLTVT.

The rearrangement links TRBV29-1 to TRBJ2-2; 13 bases fit TRBD2. CDR3 length: 17 residues. Germline CDR1 reads SQVTM; CDR2 reads ANQGSEA. V lost 5 bases to trimming and J lost 1 base; unmatched junction nucleotides: 7. CDR3: CSVTRTSGRGNTGELFF. DNA for the CDR3: TGCAGCGTTACGAGGACTAGCGGGAGAGGGAACACCGGGGAGCTGTTTTTT.